A selection of T cell receptor beta chains follows, all from one sample in a study of blood T cell repertoires in COVID-19. Profiled with immunoSEQ multiplex PCR; TCRdb holds only in-frame clones, not every one. This sample has around 250,000 clones, with about 83% found just once. The material sequenced was peripheral blood. Receptors were obtained from a woman aged 80 or older with COVID-19, enrolled during active disease. Each CDR3 is given with its conserved first and last residue. D genes are given only for firm matches. Not every row has a clone size; where given, it reads once, few, many or a size class.

J gene,clone size,V gene,D gene,CDR3 protein,CDR3 DNA
TRBJ2-1,.,TRBV27,TRBD2,CASRPGTSGGAFEQFF,TGTGCCAGCAGGCCTGGAACTAGCGGGGGGGCCTTTGAGCAGTTCTTC
TRBJ1-2,.,TRBV28,.,CASRLGQNYGYTF,TGTGCCAGCAGGTTGGGGCAGAACTATGGCTACACCTTC
TRBJ1-1,.,TRBV10-3,.,CAISEWPTMNTEAFF,TGTGCCATCAGTGAGTGGCCAACGATGAACACTGAAGCTTTCTTT
TRBJ1-6,.,TRBV5-6,TRBD1,CASSLRGTVESPLHF,TGTGCCAGCAGCTTGCGCGGGACAGTGGAATCACCCCTCCACTTT
TRBJ1-4,.,TRBV12-3/TRBV12-4,.,CASSPRTEKLFF,TGTGCCAGCAGTCCCAGGACAGAAAAACTGTTTTTT
TRBJ2-3,.,TRBV28,.,CASSLRLATGLRNTQYF,TGTGCCAGCAGTTTAAGGCTAGCGACAGGGTTGCGCAATACGCAGTATTTT
TRBJ2-7,once,TRBV15,.,CATSRDLDSSYEQYF,TGTGCCACCAGCAGAGATCTGGACAGCTCCTACGAGCAGTACTTC
TRBJ2-1,.,TRBV19,TRBD1,CASSIGGTGAPYNEQFF,TGTGCCAGTAGTATAGGAGGGACAGGGGCTCCCTACAATGAGCAGTTCTTC
TRBJ1-2,.,TRBV28,.,CASSPGYGYTF,TGTGCCAGCTCCCCGGGCTATGGCTACACCTTC
TRBJ1-4,.,TRBV29-1,.,CSVKRSTTNEKLFF,TGCAGCGTTAAGAGAAGTACAACTAATGAAAAACTGTTTTTT
TRBJ2-7,.,TRBV6-2/TRBV6-3,TRBD1,CASSPPGGMIEQYF,TGTGCCAGCAGTCCCCCAGGGGGCATGATCGAGCAGTACTTC
TRBJ1-3,.,TRBV7-8,.,CASSWSGLGNTIYF,TGTGCCAGCAGCTGGTCAGGATTAGGAAACACCATATATTTT
TRBJ1-2,.,TRBV20-1,TRBD1,CSAGQGGGYTF,TGCAGTGCGGGACAGGGTGGAGGCTACACCTTC
TRBJ1-1,.,TRBV10-3,.,CATGDGLNTEAFF,TGTGCCACGGGGGACGGATTGAACACTGAAGCTTTCTTT
TRBJ2-7,.,TRBV10-3,TRBD2,CAIRQTSGSLGEQYF,TGTGCCATCAGGCAGACTAGCGGATCTCTCGGGGAGCAGTACTTC
TRBJ1-5,.,TRBV6-1,.,CASSEVQGTNQPQHF,TGTGCCAGCAGTGAAGTACAGGGTACCAATCAGCCCCAGCATTTT
TRBJ2-7,.,TRBV29-1,.,CSAHGDTTSPYEQYF,TGCAGCGCTCATGGGGACACTACGAGCCCCTACGAGCAGTACTTC
TRBJ1-6,.,TRBV5-1,.,CASSRGAGDSPLHF,TGCGCCAGCAGCCGGGGAGCAGGTGATTCACCCCTCCACTTT
TRBJ2-5,.,TRBV28,.,CASSRGYRETQYF,TGTGCCAGCAGCCGAGGATACAGGGAGACCCAGTACTTC
TRBJ1-2,.,TRBV7-2,TRBD1,CASSLMGQGYGYTF,TGTGCCAGCAGCTTAATGGGACAGGGATATGGCTACACCTTC
TRBJ2-1,.,TRBV28,TRBD2,CASRRGAGGEQFF,TGTGCCAGCAGGAGGGGGGCGGGAGGTGAGCAGTTCTTC
TRBJ2-3,.,TRBV3-1/TRBV3-2,TRBD1,CASSQGTGITDTQYF,TGTGCCAGCAGCCAAGGGACAGGGATAACAGATACGCAGTATTTT
TRBJ1-1,.,TRBV19,.,CATSLTRNTEAFF,TGTGCCACCTCTTTGACACGGAACACTGAAGCTTTCTTT
TRBJ1-2,.,TRBV2,TRBD1,CASSGQGFGYTF,TGTGCCAGCAGTGGACAGGGGTTTGGCTACACCTTC
TRBJ1-6,once,TRBV28,.,CASSGQHFNNSPLHF,TGTGCCAGCAGTGGACAGCACTTTAATAATTCACCCCTCCACTTT
TRBJ1-2,.,TRBV7-3,.,CASSLTGQGWYGYTF,TGTGCCAGCAGCTTAACGGGGCAGGGGTGGTATGGCTACACCTTC
TRBJ1-6,.,TRBV5-4,TRBD1,CASSFSDRGNSPLHF,TGTGCCAGCAGCTTTTCGGACAGGGGGAACTCACCCCTCCACTTT
TRBJ1-1,.,TRBV2,.,CASSRAWGGNTEAFF,TGTGCCAGCAGCCGTGCCTGGGGGGGGAACACTGAAGCTTTCTTT
TRBJ2-7,.,TRBV23-1,.,CASSHTSPLEEQYF,TGCGCCAGCAGTCATACCTCCCCATTGGAGGAGCAGTACTTC
TRBJ2-5,.,TRBV5-5,TRBD1,CASSLAGTVQETQYF,TGTGCCAGCAGCTTGGCCGGGACAGTACAAGAGACCCAGTACTTC
TRBJ1-2,.,TRBV27,TRBD1,CASSSRPGQGAYGYTF,TGTGCCAGCAGTAGCCGACCGGGACAGGGGGCTTATGGCTACACCTTC
TRBJ1-5,.,TRBV10-1,TRBD1,CASSPPGQGFF,TGCGCCAGCAGTCCGCCGGGACAGGGCTTTTTT
TRBJ2-1,.,TRBV7-3,TRBD1,CASSYPGQGISEQFF,TGTGCCAGCAGCTACCCGGGACAGGGAATAAGTGAGCAGTTCTTC
TRBJ2-7,.,TRBV30,TRBD1,CAWSVQTGQGMNF,TGTGCCTGGAGTGTACAAACGGGACAGGGGATGAACTTC
TRBJ1-2,.,TRBV7-2,.,CASSLPGGAVPGYTF,TGTGCCAGCAGCTTACCTGGGGGCGCAGTCCCGGGCTACACCTTC
TRBJ2-7,.,TRBV30,.,CAWSDDSLGSYEQYF,TGTGCCTGGAGTGATGACAGCTTGGGCTCCTACGAGCAGTACTTC
TRBJ2-1,.,TRBV15,.,CATSRSYSYNEQFF,TGTGCCACCAGCAGGAGTTACTCCTACAATGAGCAGTTCTTC
TRBJ1-1,few,TRBV14,TRBD1,CASSPNYRGEAFF,TGTGCCAGCAGCCCTAACTACAGGGGTGAAGCTTTCTTT
TRBJ2-3,.,TRBV5-1,TRBD2,CASSHRRGGGATPDTQYF,TGCGCCAGCAGCCACCGTCGGGGCGGGGGGGCTACCCCAGATACGCAGTATTTT
TRBJ1-5,.,TRBV24-1,TRBD1,CATSDARGRKNQPQHF,TGTGCCACCAGTGATGCCAGGGGGCGGAAGAATCAGCCCCAGCATTTT
TRBJ2-1,.,TRBV9,TRBD1,CASSATGTGGYNEQFF,TGTGCCAGCAGCGCGACCGGGACAGGGGGATACAATGAGCAGTTCTTC
TRBJ2-2,.,TRBV6-5,TRBD1,CASKGQGDVGELFF,TGTGCCAGCAAGGGACAGGGAGATGTCGGGGAGCTGTTTTTT
TRBJ2-5,once,TRBV27,.,CAIKRGGTDKETQYF,TGTGCCATCAAGAGGGGGGGCACGGACAAAGAGACCCAGTACTTC
TRBJ2-2,once,TRBV5-6,TRBD1,CASSFLQGTGELFF,TGTGCCAGCAGTTTCCTACAGGGGACCGGGGAGCTGTTTTTT